This is a list of T cell receptor beta chains from one sample in a study of CD8 T cells in ankylosing spondylitis. TCRdb used MiXCR to reprocess the 5' RACE reads, holding one entry per CDR3 protein. The sample has approximately 90,000 distinct CDR3 sequences, about 8% seen once. Specimen: blood, either unsorted or a sorted T cell fraction (not recorded which). The source of these receptors is a male donor with ankylosing spondylitis or in good health (not recorded which). The conserved cysteine and the conserved F or W are not part of the CDR3 here.

ASSYVPDRGRNTEAF,TRBV6-2/TRBV6-3
ASSLKSWGEQF,TRBV7-6
SARWLDTQY,TRBV20-1
ASSFTAEQY,TRBV7-9
ASTLLPDTEAF,TRBV14
AISGQGTGSGYGYT,TRBV10-3
ASGSLVGTEAF,TRBV5-1
ASSYGTGSTDTQY,TRBV6-2/TRBV6-3
ASRPSRGGGRVQETQY,TRBV5-1
SVEPNTEAF,TRBV29-1
SASNPRGGTEAF,TRBV20-1
AWSVSDKQF,TRBV30
SATRGYEQY,TRBV20-1
ASAKDRGAYNEQF,TRBV3-1
ASSSLADGTDTQY,TRBV5-1
ASSLGTGHEKLF,TRBV7-2
ASSRENQPQH,TRBV4-2
ASSLEEAEKLF,TRBV12-3/TRBV12-4
ASRTPHSGSDTGELF,TRBV27
AISEYRDGEQY,TRBV10-3
ASGPAVLNTEAF,TRBV4-2
ASSPGGARNIQY,TRBV7-9
ASSFGWKNSPLH,TRBV5-1
SVEDPRAKETQY,TRBV29-1
SAPAEAAGGPYEQY,TRBV20-1
ATSRDRVRGGTQY,TRBV15
ASIKTSGSHTQY,TRBV12-3/TRBV12-4
ASSTTADSRGTEAF,TRBV2
ASSEVRGVNQPQH,TRBV6-1
ASTPGLAGLNEQF,TRBV2
SARTSGRGGNEQF,TRBV20-1
SVGQGSTDTQY,TRBV29-1
ASSLSRDYEQY,TRBV7-2
ASSLTGRTDTIY,TRBV5-1
ASSLAGGLYNEQF,TRBV3-1
ASSYSRSDGYT,TRBV6-5
SARVVEGPGEQY,TRBV20-1
ASSLGQERTGYGYT,TRBV5-1
ASSRWGRNTGELF,TRBV6-5
SASRGAKNIQY,TRBV20-1
ATSRVWAHHETQY,TRBV15
ASSVSRDRGLLPYNEQF,TRBV9
ASSLLLGVETQY,TRBV4-2
ASRTPDRGTGELF,TRBV19
ASSRTSGGQETQY,TRBV4-2
SAPETTNEKLF,TRBV20-1
ASSSRQISGNTIY,TRBV7-2
ASSSIRGRHNEQF,TRBV6-2/TRBV6-3